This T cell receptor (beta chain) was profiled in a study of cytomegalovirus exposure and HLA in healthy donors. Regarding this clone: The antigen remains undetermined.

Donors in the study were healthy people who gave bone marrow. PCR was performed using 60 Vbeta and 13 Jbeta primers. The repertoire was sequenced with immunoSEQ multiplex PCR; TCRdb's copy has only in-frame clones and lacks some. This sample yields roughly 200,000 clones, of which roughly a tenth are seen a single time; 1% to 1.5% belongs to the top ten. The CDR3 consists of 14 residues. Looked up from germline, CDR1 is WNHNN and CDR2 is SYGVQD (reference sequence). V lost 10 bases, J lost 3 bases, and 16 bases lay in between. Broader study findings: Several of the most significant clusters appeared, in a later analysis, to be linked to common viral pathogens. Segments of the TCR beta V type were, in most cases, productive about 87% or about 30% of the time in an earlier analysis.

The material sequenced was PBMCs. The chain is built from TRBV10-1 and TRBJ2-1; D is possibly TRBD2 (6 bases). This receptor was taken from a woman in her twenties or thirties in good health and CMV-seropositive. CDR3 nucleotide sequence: TGCGCCAACTGCCTGGGACTCCGCTACAATGAGCAGTTCTTC. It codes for CANCLGLRYNEQFF.